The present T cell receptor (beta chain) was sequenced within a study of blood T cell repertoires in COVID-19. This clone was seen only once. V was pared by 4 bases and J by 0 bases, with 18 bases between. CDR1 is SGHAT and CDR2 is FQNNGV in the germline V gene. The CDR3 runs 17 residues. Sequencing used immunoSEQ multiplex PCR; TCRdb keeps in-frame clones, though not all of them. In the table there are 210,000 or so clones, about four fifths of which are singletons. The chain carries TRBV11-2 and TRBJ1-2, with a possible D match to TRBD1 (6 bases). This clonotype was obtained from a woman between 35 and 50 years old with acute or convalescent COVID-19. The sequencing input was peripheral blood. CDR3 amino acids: CASSSRRLGQPNYGYTF. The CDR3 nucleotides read TGTGCCAGCAGCTCTAGGCGCCTTGGACAGCCTAACTATGGCTACACCTTC. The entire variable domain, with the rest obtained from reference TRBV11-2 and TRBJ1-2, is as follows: EAGVAQSPRYKIIEKRQSVAFWCNPISGHATLYWYQQILGQGPKLLIQFQNNGVVDDSQLPKDRFSAERLKGVDSTLKIQPAKLEDSAVYLCASSSRRLGQPNYGYTFGSGTRLTVV.